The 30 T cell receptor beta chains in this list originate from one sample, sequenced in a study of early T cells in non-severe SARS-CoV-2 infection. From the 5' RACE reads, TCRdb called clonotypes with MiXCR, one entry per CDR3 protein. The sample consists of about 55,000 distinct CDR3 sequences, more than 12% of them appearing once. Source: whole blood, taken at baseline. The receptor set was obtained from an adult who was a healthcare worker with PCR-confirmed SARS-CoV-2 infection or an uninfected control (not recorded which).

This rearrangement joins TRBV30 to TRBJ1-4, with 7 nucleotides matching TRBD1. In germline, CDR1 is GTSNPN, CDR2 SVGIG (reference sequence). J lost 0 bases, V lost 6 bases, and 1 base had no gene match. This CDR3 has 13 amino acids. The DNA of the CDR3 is TGTGCCTGTCAGGGGGCAACTAATGAAAAACTGTTTTTT. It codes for CACQGATNEKLFF. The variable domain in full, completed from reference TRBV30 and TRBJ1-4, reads SQTIHQWPATLVQPVGSPLSLECTVEGTSNPNLYWYRQAAGRGLQLLFYSVGIGQISSEVPQNLSASRPQDRQFILSSKKLLLSDSGFYLCACQGATNEKLFFGSGTQLSVL.

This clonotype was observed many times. CDR3 sequence: CASRPTNSPLHF. The CDR3 nucleotides read TGTGCCAGCAGGCCCACCAATTCACCCCTCCACTTT. This chain uses TRBV6-6 with TRBJ1-6; D is unclear. The CDR3 covers 12 residues. The V end was cut by 6 bases, the J end by 7 bases, with 7 bases between. CDR1 MNHNY and CDR2 SVGAGI come from the germline V gene (reference sequence).

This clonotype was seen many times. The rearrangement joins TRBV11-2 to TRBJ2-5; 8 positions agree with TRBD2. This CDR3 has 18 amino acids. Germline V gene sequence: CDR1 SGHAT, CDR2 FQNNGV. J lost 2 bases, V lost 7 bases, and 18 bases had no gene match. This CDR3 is CASNSFPGSGGPQETQYF. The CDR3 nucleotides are TGTGCCAGCAACTCCTTCCCTGGCTCGGGGGGGCCGCAAGAGACCCAGTACTTC.

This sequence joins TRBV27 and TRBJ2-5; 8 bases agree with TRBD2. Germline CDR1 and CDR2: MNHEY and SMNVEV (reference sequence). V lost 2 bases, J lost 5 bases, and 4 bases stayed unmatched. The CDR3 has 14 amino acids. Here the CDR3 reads CASSLAGGGETQYF. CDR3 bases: TGTGCCAGCAGTTTAGCGGGAGGTGGGGAGACCCAGTACTTC.

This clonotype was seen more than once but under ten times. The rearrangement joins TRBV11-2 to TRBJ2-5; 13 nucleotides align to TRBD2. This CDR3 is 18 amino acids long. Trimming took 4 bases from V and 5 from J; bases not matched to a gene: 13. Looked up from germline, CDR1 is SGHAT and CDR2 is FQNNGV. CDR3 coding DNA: TGTGCCAGCAGCTCCCCCGGACTAGCGGGAGCCCTCGGGGAGACCCAGTACTTC. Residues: CASSSPGLAGALGETQYF.

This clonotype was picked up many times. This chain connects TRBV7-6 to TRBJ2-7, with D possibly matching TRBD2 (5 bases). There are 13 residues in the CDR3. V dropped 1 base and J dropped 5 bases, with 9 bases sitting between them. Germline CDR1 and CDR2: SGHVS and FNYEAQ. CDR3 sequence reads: CASSLVAGDEQYF. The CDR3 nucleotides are TGTGCCAGCAGCTTAGTCGCGGGCGACGAGCAGTACTTC.

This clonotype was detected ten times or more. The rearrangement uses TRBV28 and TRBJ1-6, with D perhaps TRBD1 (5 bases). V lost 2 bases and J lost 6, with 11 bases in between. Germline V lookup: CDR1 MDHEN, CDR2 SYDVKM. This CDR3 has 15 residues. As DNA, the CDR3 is TGTGCCAGCAGTTTACTCCAGGGAACTAATTCACCCCTCCACTTT. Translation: CASSLLQGTNSPLHF.

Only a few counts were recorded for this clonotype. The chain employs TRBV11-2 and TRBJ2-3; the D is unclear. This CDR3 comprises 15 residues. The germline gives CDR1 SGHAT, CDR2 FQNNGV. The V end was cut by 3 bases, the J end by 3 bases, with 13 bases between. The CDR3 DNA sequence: TGTGCCAGCAGCTTGGGAACCCAATGGACAGATACGCAGTATTTT. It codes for CASSLGTQWTDTQYF.

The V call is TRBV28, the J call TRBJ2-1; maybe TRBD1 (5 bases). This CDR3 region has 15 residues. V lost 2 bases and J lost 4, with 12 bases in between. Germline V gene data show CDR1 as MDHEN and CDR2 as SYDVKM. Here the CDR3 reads CASSLRGPQYNEQFF. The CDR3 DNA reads TGTGCCAGCAGTTTAAGGGGCCCCCAATACAATGAGCAGTTCTTC. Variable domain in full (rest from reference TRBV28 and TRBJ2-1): DVKVTQSSRYLVKRTGEKVFLECVQDMDHENMFWYRQDPGLGLRLIYFSYDVKMKEKGDIPEGYSVSREKKERFSLILESASTNQTSMYLCASSLRGPQYNEQFFGPGTRLTVL.

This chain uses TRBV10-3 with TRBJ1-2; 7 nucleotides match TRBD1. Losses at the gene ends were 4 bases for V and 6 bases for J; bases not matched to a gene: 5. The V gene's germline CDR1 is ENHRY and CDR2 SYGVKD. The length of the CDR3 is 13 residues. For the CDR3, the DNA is TGTGCCATCAGTGCAACAGGGGTAAATGGCTACACCTTC. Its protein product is CAISATGVNGYTF.

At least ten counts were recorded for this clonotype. CDR3 nucleotide sequence: TGTGCCAGCAGTCAGGAAGGAGGGGAGTTCAATGAGCAGTTCTTC. It yields the protein CASSQEGGEFNEQFF. The gene calls are TRBV2 and TRBJ2-1; TRBD2 is a possible D gene (6 bases). V lost 5 bases to trimming and J lost 6 bases, with 17 bases between them. Germline values: CDR1 SNHLY, CDR2 FYNNEI. The CDR3 loop spans 15 amino acids.

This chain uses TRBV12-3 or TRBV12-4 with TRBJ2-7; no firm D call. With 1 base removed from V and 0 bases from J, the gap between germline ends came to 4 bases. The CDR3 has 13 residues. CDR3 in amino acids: CASSLDPSYEQYF. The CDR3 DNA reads TGTGCCAGCAGTTTAGACCCCTCCTACGAGCAGTACTTC.

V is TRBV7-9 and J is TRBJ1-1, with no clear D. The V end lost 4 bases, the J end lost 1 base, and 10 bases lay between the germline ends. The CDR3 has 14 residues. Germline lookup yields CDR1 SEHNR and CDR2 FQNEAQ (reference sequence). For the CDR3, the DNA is TGTGCCAGCAGCTCCCAGATCCAGAACACTGAAGCTTTCTTT. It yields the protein CASSSQIQNTEAFF.

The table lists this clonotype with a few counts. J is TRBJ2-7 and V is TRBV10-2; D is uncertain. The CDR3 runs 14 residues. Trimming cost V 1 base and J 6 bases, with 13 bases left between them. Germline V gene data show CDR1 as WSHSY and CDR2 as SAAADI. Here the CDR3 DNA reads TGCGCCAGCAGTGAGTTGTACCATCTGGCCGAGCAGTACTTC. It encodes CASSELYHLAEQYF.

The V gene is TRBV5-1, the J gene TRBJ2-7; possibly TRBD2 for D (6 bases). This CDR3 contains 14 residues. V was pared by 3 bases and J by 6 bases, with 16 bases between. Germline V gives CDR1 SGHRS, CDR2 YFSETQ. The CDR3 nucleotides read TGCGCCAGCAGCTCGGACAACCTCGGGGGCGAGCAGTACTTC. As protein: CASSSDNLGGEQYF.

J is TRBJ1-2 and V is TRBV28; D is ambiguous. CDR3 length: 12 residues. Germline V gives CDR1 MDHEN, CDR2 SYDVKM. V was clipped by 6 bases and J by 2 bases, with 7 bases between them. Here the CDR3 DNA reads TGTGCCAGCAGGAAAGGGAACTATGGCTACACCTTC. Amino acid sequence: CASRKGNYGYTF.

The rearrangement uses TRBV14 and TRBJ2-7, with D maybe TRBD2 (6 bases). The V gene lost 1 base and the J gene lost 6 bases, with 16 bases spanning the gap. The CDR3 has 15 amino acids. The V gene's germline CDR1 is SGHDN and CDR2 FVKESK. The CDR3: CASSQGHGRGSEQYF. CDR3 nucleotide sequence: TGTGCCAGCAGCCAAGGACACGGGAGAGGAAGCGAGCAGTACTTC.

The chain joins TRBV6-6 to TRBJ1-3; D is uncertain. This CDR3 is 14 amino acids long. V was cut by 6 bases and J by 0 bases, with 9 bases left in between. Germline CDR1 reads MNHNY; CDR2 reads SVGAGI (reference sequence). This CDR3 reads CASREQHSGNTIYF. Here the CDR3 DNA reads TGTGCCAGCAGAGAACAGCACTCTGGAAACACCATATATTTT.

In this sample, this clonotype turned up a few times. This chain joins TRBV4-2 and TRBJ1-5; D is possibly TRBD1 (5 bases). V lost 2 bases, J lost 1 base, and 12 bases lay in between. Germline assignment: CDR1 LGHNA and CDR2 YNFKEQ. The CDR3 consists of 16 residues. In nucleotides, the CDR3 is TGTGCCAGCAGCCAAACTAGGGGAGGGAGCAATCAGCCCCAGCATTTT. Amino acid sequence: CASSQTRGGSNQPQHF.

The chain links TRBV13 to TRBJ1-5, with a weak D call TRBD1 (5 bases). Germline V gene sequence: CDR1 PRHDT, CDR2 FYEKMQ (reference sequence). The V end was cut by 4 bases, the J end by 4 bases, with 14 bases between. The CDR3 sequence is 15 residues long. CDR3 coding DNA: TGTGCCAGCAGCTCCGGACACTCTGGGAATCAGCCCCAGCATTTT. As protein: CASSSGHSGNQPQHF.

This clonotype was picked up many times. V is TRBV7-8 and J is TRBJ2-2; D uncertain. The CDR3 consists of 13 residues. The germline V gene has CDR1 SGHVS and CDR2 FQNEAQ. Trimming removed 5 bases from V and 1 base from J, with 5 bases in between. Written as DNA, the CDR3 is TGTGCCAGCAGCCAAAAGAACACCGGGGAGCTGTTTTTT. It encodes CASSQKNTGELFF.

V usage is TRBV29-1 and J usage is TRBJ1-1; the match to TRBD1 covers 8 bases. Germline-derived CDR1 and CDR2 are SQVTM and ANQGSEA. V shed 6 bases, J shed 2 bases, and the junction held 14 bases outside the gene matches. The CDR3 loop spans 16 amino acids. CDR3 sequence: CSVRGPGGFVNTEAFF. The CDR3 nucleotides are TGCAGCGTCCGAGGTCCAGGGGGCTTTGTAAACACTGAAGCTTTCTTT.

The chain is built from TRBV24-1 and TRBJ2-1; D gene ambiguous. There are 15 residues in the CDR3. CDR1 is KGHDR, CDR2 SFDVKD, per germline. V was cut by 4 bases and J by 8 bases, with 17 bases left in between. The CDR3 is CATSDRTLNAHEQFF. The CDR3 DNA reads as TGTGCCACCAGTGACCGGACCCTCAACGCCCATGAGCAGTTCTTC.

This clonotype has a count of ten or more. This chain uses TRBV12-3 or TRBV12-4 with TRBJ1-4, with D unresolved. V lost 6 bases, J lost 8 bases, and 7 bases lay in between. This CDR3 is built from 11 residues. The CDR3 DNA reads TGTGCCAGCAGGAGACAAGAAAAACTGTTTTTT. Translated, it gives CASRRQEKLFF.

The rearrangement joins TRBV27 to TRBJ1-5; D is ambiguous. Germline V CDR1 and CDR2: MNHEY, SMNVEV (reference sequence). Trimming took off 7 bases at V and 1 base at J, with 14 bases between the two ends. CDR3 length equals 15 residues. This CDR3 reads CASKEAPYSNQPQHF. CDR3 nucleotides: TGTGCCAGCAAAGAAGCCCCATACAGCAATCAGCCCCAGCATTTT.

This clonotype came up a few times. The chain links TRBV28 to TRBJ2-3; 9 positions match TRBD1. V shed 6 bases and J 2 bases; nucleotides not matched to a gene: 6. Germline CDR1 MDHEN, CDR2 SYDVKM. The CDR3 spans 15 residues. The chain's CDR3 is CASRVWDRATDTQYF. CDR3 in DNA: TGTGCCAGCAGGGTATGGGACAGGGCCACAGATACGCAGTATTTT.

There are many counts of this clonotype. The CDR3 here is CGLFSGSTDTQYF. The CDR3 DNA reads TGCGGCCTCTTTAGCGGGAGCACAGATACGCAGTATTTT. This chain uses TRBV20-1 with TRBJ2-3; TRBD2 matches at 7 bases. This CDR3 spans 13 amino acids. Germline assignment: CDR1 DFQATT and CDR2 SNEGSKA (reference sequence).

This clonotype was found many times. The CDR3 DNA reads TGTGCCACCAAAAGTGGAAATGAGCAGTTCTTC. It encodes CATKSGNEQFF. This rearrangement joins TRBV10-3 to TRBJ2-1, with no clear D. The germline V gene encodes CDR1 ENHRY and CDR2 SYGVKD. This CDR3 has 11 amino acids. V lost 10 bases to trimming and J lost 7 bases, with 11 bases between them.

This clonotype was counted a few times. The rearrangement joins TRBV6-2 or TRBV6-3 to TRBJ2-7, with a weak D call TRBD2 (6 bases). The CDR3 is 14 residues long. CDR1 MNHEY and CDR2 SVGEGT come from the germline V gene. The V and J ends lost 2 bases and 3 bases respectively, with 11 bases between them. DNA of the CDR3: TGTGCCAGCAGTTACGGGACTTTTGACTACGAGCAGTACTTC. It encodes CASSYGTFDYEQYF.

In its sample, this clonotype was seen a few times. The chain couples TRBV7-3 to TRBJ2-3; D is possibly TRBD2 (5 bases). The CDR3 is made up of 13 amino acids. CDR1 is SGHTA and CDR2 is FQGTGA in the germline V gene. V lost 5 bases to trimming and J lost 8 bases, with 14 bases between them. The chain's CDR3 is CASSNGGRGTQYF. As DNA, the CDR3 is TGTGCCAGCAGCAACGGAGGTCGTGGTACGCAGTATTTT.